These 13 T cell receptor beta chains share one sample of origin, sequenced in a study of shared clonotypes between healthy human individuals. Using immunoSEQ multiplex PCR, the repertoire was profiled, and TCRdb retains in-frame clones only, with some absent. The sample holds about 1 million clones, around four fifths seen once. Sequencing used memory CD4+ T cells sorted from blood. The subset here: CD45RA-negative fraction. The receptor set was obtained from a man younger than 35 in good health.

In this sample, this clone turned up once. This chain links TRBV2 with TRBJ2-5, with D uncertain. Per the germline V gene, CDR1 is SNHLY and CDR2 is FYNNEI. The CDR3 is 12 amino acids. Trimming took off 6 bases at V and 5 bases at J, with 10 bases between the two ends. CDR3 coding DNA: TGTGCCAGCAGGGGTACTTCTGAGACCCAGTACTTC. Protein: CASRGTSETQYF.

The J gene is TRBJ2-7, the V gene TRBV11-3, with 8 bases that match TRBD1. Per the germline V gene, CDR1 is SGHNT and CDR2 is YENEEA. V shed 5 bases, J shed 1 base, and the junction held 10 bases outside the gene matches. CDR3 length: 16 residues. Here the CDR3 reads CASSPGAGGASYEQYF. The CDR3 nucleotides read TGTGCCAGCAGCCCAGGGGCAGGGGGCGCATCCTACGAGCAGTACTTC.

This chain uses TRBV7-2 with TRBJ1-6, with 10 bases matching TRBD1. The length of the CDR3 is 15 residues. J was trimmed by 9 bases and V by 5 bases; bases with no gene match: 7. Germline V gene data show CDR1 as SGHTA and CDR2 as FQGNSA. The CDR3 region is CASSQTGTGASPLHF. The CDR3 nucleotides are TGTGCCAGCAGCCAGACCGGGACAGGGGCTTCACCCCTCCACTTT. Using reference TRBV7-2 and TRBJ1-6 for the parts outside the CDR3, the full variable domain is GAGVSQSPSNKVTEKGKDVELRCDPISGHTALYWYRQSLGQGLEFLIYFQGNSAPDKSGLPSDRFSAERTGGSVSTLTIQRTQQEDSAVYLCASSQTGTGASPLHFGNGTRLTVT.

The rearrangement joins TRBV5-1 to TRBJ1-6; 7 nucleotides line up with TRBD1. The trim removed 2 bases at V and 7 bases at J, leaving 6 bases unmatched. This CDR3 spans 15 amino acids. The germline V gene encodes CDR1 SGHRS and CDR2 YFSETQ. In DNA, the CDR3 is TGCGCCAGCAGCTTCAACAGGGGAAGAAATTCACCCCTCCACTTT. Encoded protein: CASSFNRGRNSPLHF.

CDR3 sequence (DNA): TGTGCCTGGTCCGTAATAGACAGGGAACGCACTGAAGCTTTCTTT. This encodes CAWSVIDRERTEAFF. V usage is TRBV30 and J usage is TRBJ1-1; 7 bases match TRBD1. The germline CDR1 and CDR2 sequences are GTSNPN and SVGIG (reference sequence). This CDR3 spans 15 amino acids. The ends lost 5 bases at V and 4 bases at J; junction bases unmatched: 13.

This sequence joins TRBV5-1 and TRBJ2-7; TRBD1 aligns across 7 bases. This CDR3 contains 15 residues. V shed 0 bases and J 1 base; nucleotides not matched to a gene: 4. Germline loops: CDR1 SGHRS, CDR2 YFSETQ. CDR3 in DNA: TGCGCCAGCAGCTTGGTCGCGACAGGGTCCTACGAGCAGTACTTC. It codes for CASSLVATGSYEQYF.

This chain uses TRBV7-2 with TRBJ1-5; a possible D gene is TRBD1 (5 bases). V lost 5 bases, J lost 6 bases, and 14 bases lay in between. This CDR3 comprises 14 residues. CDR1 SGHTA and CDR2 FQGNSA come from the germline V gene. The CDR3 sequence: CASSPPQGGQPQHF. Here the CDR3 DNA reads TGTGCCAGCAGCCCGCCCCAGGGAGGTCAGCCCCAGCATTTT.

V usage is TRBV7-8 and J usage is TRBJ2-2; 12 nucleotides align to TRBD2. V gave up 1 base and J gave up 8 bases; unmatched junction bases: 11. Germline V gene sequence: CDR1 SGHVS, CDR2 FQNEAQ. This CDR3 comprises 18 residues. CDR3 DNA sequence: TGTGCCAGCAGCTTAGGAAGGAAACTAGCGGGGGGATCGGGGGAGCTGTTTTTT. Protein product: CASSLGRKLAGGSGELFF.

This clone has a single count. The chain couples TRBV30 to TRBJ2-2, with 7 bases identical to TRBD2. Germline lookup yields CDR1 GTSNPN and CDR2 SVGIG (reference sequence). This CDR3 region has 15 residues. After removal of 0 bases from V and 6 bases from J, the junction contained 7 bases not matched to a gene. CDR3 bases: TGTGCCTGGAGTGTACAAGGCGGGGGTTCCGGGGAGCTGTTTTTT. It specifies CAWSVQGGGSGELFF. The full variable domain, in which reference TRBV30 and TRBJ2-2 provide the parts outside the CDR3, is SQTIHQWPATLVQPVGSPLSLECTVEGTSNPNLYWYRQAAGRGLQLLFYSVGIGQISSEVPQNLSASRPQDRQFILSSKKLLLSDSGFYLCAWSVQGGGSGELFFGEGSRLTVL.

This sequence joins TRBV7-2 and TRBJ2-5, with a weak D call TRBD1 (5 bases). The CDR3 has 17 amino acids. Germline loops: CDR1 SGHTA, CDR2 FQGNSA. Trimming pared 0 bases from V and 5 bases from J, leaving 19 bases between. The CDR3 protein is CASSLALFRANSETQYF. CDR3 nucleotides: TGTGCCAGCAGCTTAGCTCTTTTCAGGGCGAACTCGGAGACCCAGTACTTC.

The CDR3 protein is CASSDPSSGNTIYF. DNA for the CDR3: TGCGCCAGCAGTGACCCGAGCTCTGGAAACACCATATATTTT. This chain joins TRBV5-1 and TRBJ1-3; D remains ambiguous. In germline, CDR1 is SGHRS, CDR2 YFSETQ. The V end lost 5 bases, the J end lost 0 bases, and 9 bases lay between the germline ends. CDR3 length: 14 amino acids.

The count of this clone is one. The chain recombines TRBV11-3 with TRBJ2-1; weak D call: TRBD2 (5 bases). V dropped 0 bases and J dropped 7 bases, with 16 bases sitting between them. The CDR3 totals 16 residues. In germline, CDR1 is SGHNT, CDR2 YENEEA. The CDR3 DNA reads as TGTGCCAGCAGCTTAGATAGTCAGATACGGGGAAATGAGCAGTTCTTC. Translated: CASSLDSQIRGNEQFF. Full variable domain (missing parts from reference TRBV11-3 and TRBJ2-1): EAGVVQSPRYKIIEKKQPVAFWCNPISGHNTLYWYLQNLGQGPELLIRYENEEAVDDSQLPKDRFSAERLKGVDSTLKIQPAELGDSAVYLCASSLDSQIRGNEQFFGPGTRLTVL.

The chain has TRBV5-5 and TRBJ2-7, with 7 nucleotides matching TRBD1. Losses at the gene ends were 5 bases for V and 6 bases for J; bases not matched to a gene: 8. This CDR3 comprises 13 residues. Germline V gives CDR1 SGHKS, CDR2 YYEKEE (reference sequence). In DNA form, the CDR3 reads TGTGCCAGCAGTTTGCGAACAGGGGCCGAGCAGTACTTC. Translation gives CASSLRTGAEQYF.